These 10 T cell receptor beta chains originate from one sample sequenced in a study of shared clonotypes between healthy human individuals. The table came from immunoSEQ multiplex PCR; TCRdb's copy has only in-frame clones and leaves some out. The table shows over 850,000 clones, with about 84% occurring only once. Sequencing was carried out using memory CD4+ T cells from PBMCs. Subset indicated: CD45RA-negative fraction. These receptors were obtained from a young man in good health. Some clones in this sample may be carry-over from other donors' samples.

This clone was picked up a small number of times. This clone may be a read error of a much larger clone one base away. The same CDR3 also results from other DNA sequences found in this sample. The chain has TRBV7-2 and TRBJ2-7, with D unclear. V lost 4 bases to trimming and J lost 3 bases, with 4 bases between them. This CDR3 comprises 11 residues. Germline V gives CDR1 SGHTA, CDR2 FQGNSA. CDR3 protein: CASSSFYEQYF. For the CDR3, the DNA is TGTGCCAGCAGCTCCTTCTACGAGCAGTACTTC.

The rearrangement links TRBV7-3 to TRBJ2-3; D remains unclear. The CDR3 loop spans 13 amino acids. V was clipped by 0 bases and J by 4 bases, with 5 bases between them. Germline V gene sequence: CDR1 SGHTA, CDR2 FQGTGA. CDR3 in amino acids: CASSLTRPDTQYF. Written as DNA, the CDR3 is TGTGCCAGCAGCTTAACGAGGCCAGATACGCAGTATTTT.

V and J are TRBV2 and TRBJ2-7; D remains ambiguous. The ends were cut back, 9 bases at V and 1 base at J, with 7 bases in the middle. The CDR3 consists of 11 residues. CDR1 and CDR2 (germline): SNHLY, FYNNEI. As DNA, the CDR3 is TGTGCCAGTACGTTATCCTACGAGCAGTACTTC. Its translation: CASTLSYEQYF.

This sequence joins TRBV6-1 and TRBJ2-5, with D uncertain. V lost 7 bases and J 5 bases, leaving 17 bases between the germline ends. This CDR3 has 14 residues. Germline V gene lookup returns CDR1 MNHNS and CDR2 SASEGT. The CDR3: CASKGWKSKETQYF. CDR3 coding DNA: TGTGCCAGCAAAGGTTGGAAGTCTAAGGAGACCCAGTACTTC.

This chain connects TRBV7-2 to TRBJ2-2; no clear D. Germline CDR1 reads SGHTA; CDR2 reads FQGNSA. V was clipped by 1 base and J by 8 bases, with 8 bases between them. This CDR3 spans 13 amino acids. CDR3 region: CASSLVPEGELFF. CDR3 DNA sequence: TGTGCCAGCAGCTTAGTGCCTGAAGGGGAGCTGTTTTTT.

This clone was recorded once. Other DNA sequences of this sample code for an identical CDR3. The CDR3 protein is CASSPGQGETGELFF. Here the CDR3 DNA reads TGTGCCAGCAGCCCGGGACAGGGAGAGACCGGGGAGCTGTTTTTT. The V gene is TRBV7-9, the J gene TRBJ2-2; TRBD1 aligns across 9 bases. With V trimmed by 5 bases and J by 5 bases, 6 bases remained unmatched. Germline V gives CDR1 SEHNR, CDR2 FQNEAQ (reference sequence). CDR3 length equals 15 residues.

This chain links TRBV19 with TRBJ2-3; a possible D gene is TRBD2 (6 bases). The germline V and J ends were trimmed by 7 bases and 1 base, with 9 bases remaining between them. This CDR3 comprises 13 residues. Germline assignment: CDR1 LNHDA and CDR2 SQIVND (reference sequence). CDR3 in amino acids: CASKTGGTDTQYF. CDR3 nucleotide sequence: TGTGCCAGTAAGACGGGAGGCACAGATACGCAGTATTTT.

This clone came up a few times. This chain links TRBV2 with TRBJ1-1; D is undetermined. This CDR3 is 12 amino acids long. With 4 bases removed from V and 7 bases from J, the gap between germline ends came to 10 bases. In germline, CDR1 is SNHLY, CDR2 FYNNEI. CDR3 nucleotide sequence: TGTGCCAGCAGTGTCGTCCCATTTGAAGCTTTCTTT. It encodes CASSVVPFEAFF.

As for this clone: The same CDR3 is also encoded by other DNA sequences in this sample. The V call is TRBV30, the J call TRBJ1-1, with D perhaps matching TRBD1 (6 bases). This CDR3 is built from 12 residues. Trimming pared 3 bases from V and 1 base from J, leaving 6 bases between. Germline V lookup: CDR1 GTSNPN, CDR2 SVGIG (reference sequence). DNA of the CDR3: TGTGCCTGGAGAGGGGGGAACACTGAAGCTTTCTTT. It specifies CAWRGGNTEAFF.

The chain recombines TRBV7-2 with TRBJ2-1; TRBD2 aligns across 11 bases. The ends lost 7 bases at V and 0 bases at J; junction bases unmatched: 8. Germline CDR1 SGHTA, CDR2 FQGNSA. The CDR3 spans 17 residues. The CDR3 bases are TGTGCCAGCAACCCTATAGCGGGAGGGACCTCCTACAATGAGCAGTTCTTC. It yields the protein CASNPIAGGTSYNEQFF.